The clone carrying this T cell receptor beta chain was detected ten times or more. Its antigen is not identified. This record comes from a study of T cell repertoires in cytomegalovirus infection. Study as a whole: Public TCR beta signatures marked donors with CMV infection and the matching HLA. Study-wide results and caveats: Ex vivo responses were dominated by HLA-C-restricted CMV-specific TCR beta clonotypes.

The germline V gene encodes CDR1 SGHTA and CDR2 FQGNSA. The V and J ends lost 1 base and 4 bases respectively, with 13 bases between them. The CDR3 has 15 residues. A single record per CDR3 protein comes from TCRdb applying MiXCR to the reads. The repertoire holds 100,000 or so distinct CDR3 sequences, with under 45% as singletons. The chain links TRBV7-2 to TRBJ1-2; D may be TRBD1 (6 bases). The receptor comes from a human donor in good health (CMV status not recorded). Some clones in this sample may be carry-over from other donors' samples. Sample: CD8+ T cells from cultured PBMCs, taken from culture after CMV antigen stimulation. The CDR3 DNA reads TGTGCCAGCAGCTTAGTGGGGGCTGGGGGCTATGGCTACACCTTC. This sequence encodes CASSLVGAGGYGYTF.